The next 27 T cell receptor beta chains were all read from a single sample in a study of shared clonotypes between healthy human individuals. Generated by immunoSEQ multiplex PCR, the TCRdb table keeps only in-frame clones and is missing some. This table holds 2.5 million or so clones, roughly 92% found once. The sample was naive CD4+ T cells sorted from blood. Indicated subset: CD45RA+ positively selected. The source is a man aged 18-30 years in good health.

This chain connects TRBV30 to TRBJ2-7; possible D gene TRBD2, 5 bases. The CDR3 runs 13 residues. Germline V CDR1 and CDR2: GTSNPN, SVGIG (reference sequence). With 2 bases removed from V and 3 bases from J, the gap between germline ends came to 11 bases. CDR3 bases: TGTGCCTGGAGTAGGAAGGCGGGCTACGAGCAGTACTTC. Protein sequence: CAWSRKAGYEQYF. Combining the CDR3 with reference TRBV30 and TRBJ2-7 gives the whole variable domain SQTIHQWPATLVQPVGSPLSLECTVEGTSNPNLYWYRQAAGRGLQLLFYSVGIGQISSEVPQNLSASRPQDRQFILSSKKLLLSDSGFYLCAWSRKAGYEQYFGPGTRLTVT.

The chain joins TRBV5-1 to TRBJ2-7, with 9 bases matching TRBD1. The trim removed 5 bases at V and 4 bases at J, leaving 16 bases unmatched. CDR1 and CDR2 (germline): SGHRS, YFSETQ. The CDR3 length is 17 residues. As DNA, the CDR3 is TGCGCCAGCAGACACAGTGTCGCCGGACAGGGGTTTTACGAGCAGTACTTC. Translating it yields CASRHSVAGQGFYEQYF.

The chain couples TRBV10-3 to TRBJ2-6; 12 positions match TRBD1. CDR1 ENHRY and CDR2 SYGVKD come from the germline V gene. The V and J ends lost 2 bases and 2 bases, in that order; junction bases with no gene match: 1. The CDR3 covers 17 residues. CDR3 in DNA: TGTGCCATCAGTGAGGGGGACAGGGGGCCTGGGGCCAACGTCCTGACTTTC. This sequence encodes CAISEGDRGPGANVLTF.

The rearrangement joins TRBV28 to TRBJ2-7; 10 bases agree with TRBD1. CDR1 is MDHEN and CDR2 is SYDVKM in the germline V gene. This CDR3 spans 14 amino acids. The V gene end was trimmed by 6 bases and the J gene end by 6 bases; junction bases not matched to a gene: 8. CDR3 nucleotide sequence: TGTGCCAGCAGGAGAGACAGGGGGCGAAGCGAGCAGTACTTC. This codes for CASRRDRGRSEQYF.

CDR3 DNA sequence: TGTGCCAGCAGCTTAACTGAGGGGACGAATCAGCCCCAGCATTTT. This sequence encodes CASSLTEGTNQPQHF. V usage is TRBV5-5 and J usage is TRBJ1-5, with a weak D call TRBD1 (5 bases). The CDR3 is made up of 15 amino acids. Germline V gives CDR1 SGHKS, CDR2 YYEKEE (reference sequence). V was shortened by 2 bases and J by 4 bases, with 13 bases between the two germline ends.

The chain joins TRBV6-1 to TRBJ2-1; 7 nucleotides agree with TRBD1. CDR1 and CDR2 from the germline V gene are MNHNS and SASEGT. V gave up 7 bases and J gave up 1 base; unmatched junction bases: 4. The CDR3 contains 14 residues. CDR3 DNA: TGTGCCAGCACCCGGGACAGATCCTACAATGAGCAGTTCTTC. Protein product: CASTRDRSYNEQFF.

The J gene is TRBJ2-3, the V gene TRBV6-4; weak D call: TRBD2 (6 bases). Germline V CDR1 and CDR2: MRHNA, SNTAGT. The CDR3 is made up of 15 amino acids. Trimming cost V 4 bases and J 0 bases, with 11 bases left between them. CDR3 bases: TGTGCCAGCAGTGTTGGGGGGACGAGCACAGATACGCAGTATTTT. It yields the protein CASSVGGTSTDTQYF.

This rearrangement joins TRBV25-1 to TRBJ2-3; 7 bases map to TRBD1. V shed 4 bases and J 4 bases; nucleotides not matched to a gene: 2. CDR3 length equals 13 residues. Germline-derived CDR1 and CDR2 are MGHDK and SYGVNS. The CDR3: CASSVTGADTQYF. In nucleotides, the CDR3 is TGTGCCAGCAGTGTTACAGGGGCAGATACGCAGTATTTT.

This clone was seen a few times. The CDR3 DNA reads TGTGCCTGGAGTGTACTCAATAGCAATCAGCCCCAGCATTTT. Its translation: CAWSVLNSNQPQHF. V gene TRBV30 combines with J gene TRBJ1-5; D is undetermined. The CDR3 length is 14 residues. Germline V CDR1 and CDR2: GTSNPN, SVGIG (reference sequence). Trimming took 0 bases from V and 0 from J, leaving 6 bases between them.

CDR3 nucleotides: TGTGCCAGCAGCTTAATGTCCAACGAGCAGTACTTC. Translating it yields CASSLMSNEQYF. V is TRBV11-2 and J is TRBJ2-7; the D is unclear. The CDR3 length is 12 residues. Trimming shortened V by 2 bases and J by 5 bases, and 7 bases separated the two germline ends. Germline V CDR1 and CDR2: SGHAT, FQNNGV.

The chain recombines TRBV19 with TRBJ2-1; the D gene is possibly TRBD2 (6 bases). Trimming took off 5 bases at V and 0 bases at J, with 14 bases between the two ends. There are 16 residues in the CDR3. Germline V gene data show CDR1 as LNHDA and CDR2 as SQIVND (reference sequence). The CDR3 DNA reads as TGTGCCAGTAGTTTGGGACTTGCGGTCTCCTACAATGAGCAGTTCTTC. The encoded protein is CASSLGLAVSYNEQFF. Complete variable domain (other parts from reference TRBV19 and TRBJ2-1): DGGITQSPKYLFRKEGQNVTLSCEQNLNHDAMYWYRQDPGQGLRLIYYSQIVNDFQKGDIAEGYSVSREKKESFPLTVTSAQKNPTAFYLCASSLGLAVSYNEQFFGPGTRLTVL.

The chain links TRBV7-2 to TRBJ2-2; D not resolved. The CDR3 is made up of 13 amino acids. Trimming cost V 1 base and J 7 bases, with 7 bases left between them. The V gene's germline CDR1 is SGHTA and CDR2 FQGNSA. This CDR3 is CASSLVGNGELFF. CDR3 coding DNA: TGTGCCAGCAGCTTAGTGGGGAACGGGGAGCTGTTTTTT.

The V and J genes are TRBV6-4 and TRBJ1-2; tentatively, D is TRBD1 (6 bases). The germline V gene has CDR1 MRHNA and CDR2 SNTAGT. V was shortened by 11 bases and J by 2 bases, with 15 bases between the two germline ends. This CDR3 is built from 13 residues. The CDR3 loop is CAASRGTNYGYTF. The CDR3 DNA follows: TGTGCCGCAAGCCGAGGGACAAACTATGGCTACACCTTC.

This sequence joins TRBV5-4 and TRBJ2-3; the D is unclear. The CDR3 is 15 residues long. Trimming shortened V by 2 bases and J by 0 bases, and 10 bases separated the two germline ends. Germline CDR1 SGHNT, CDR2 YYREEE (reference sequence). The CDR3 DNA follows: TGTGCCAGCAGCTTTGGCACAGTAAGCACAGATACGCAGTATTTT. Translation: CASSFGTVSTDTQYF.

This sequence joins TRBV5-8 and TRBJ2-3, with 7 positions matching TRBD1. The CDR3 has 14 residues. Germline CDR1 SGHTS, CDR2 YDEGEE. Trimming took 6 bases from V and 3 from J; bases not matched to a gene: 7. CDR3 in amino acids: CASTLTGTTDTQYF. The CDR3 DNA sequence: TGTGCCAGCACCCTGACAGGGACGACAGATACGCAGTATTTT.

This clone was observed a single time. V gene TRBV14 combines with J gene TRBJ2-3, with 11 bases matching TRBD2. The junction had 6 bases not matched to a gene; V was cut back by 4 bases and J by 6 bases. Germline V lookup: CDR1 SGHDN, CDR2 FVKESK. The CDR3 extends over 15 amino acids. The CDR3: CASSLSGREVDTQYF. For the CDR3, the DNA is TGTGCCAGCAGCCTTAGCGGGAGGGAAGTGGATACGCAGTATTTT.

This chain joins TRBV5-4 and TRBJ2-5; TRBD1 matches 7 bases. The CDR3 sequence is 14 residues long. V was clipped by 4 bases and J by 7 bases; unmatched bases: 10. Germline V gene lookup returns CDR1 SGHNT and CDR2 YYREEE (reference sequence). The CDR3 here is CASSPWDSSGTQYF. CDR3 in DNA: TGTGCCAGCAGCCCCTGGGACAGCAGCGGGACCCAGTACTTC.

This clone was seen only once. The rearrangement links TRBV6-6 to TRBJ1-2; D call uncertain. Germline CDR1 is MNHNY and CDR2 is SVGAGI (reference sequence). Trimming left V 7 bases short and J 0 bases short, with 9 bases between. The length of the CDR3 is 13 residues. This CDR3 is CASIEVANYGYTF. As DNA, the CDR3 is TGTGCCAGCATCGAGGTAGCTAACTATGGCTACACCTTC.

V is TRBV6-1 and J is TRBJ2-5; D uncertain. The J call may be in error: the DNA end matches TRBJ2-7 better. This CDR3 region has 18 residues. The germline V gene encodes CDR1 MNHNS and CDR2 SASEGT. DNA for the CDR3: TGTGCCAGCAGTGAAGGGTGGAGCAGGTTGGGCGCATCCTACGAGCAGTACTTC. It specifies CASSEGWSRLGASYEQYF.

The rearrangement uses TRBV6-1 and TRBJ2-2; no firm D call. The CDR3 contains 14 residues. V lost 6 bases to trimming and J lost 6 bases, with 14 bases between them. CDR1 is MNHNS, CDR2 SASEGT, per germline. CDR3 in DNA: TGTGCCAGCAGCGGAACTTCCGGGCCCGGGGAGCTGTTTTTT. Encoded protein: CASSGTSGPGELFF.

V and J are TRBV27 and TRBJ2-1; 7 bases align to TRBD1. V lost 7 bases and J lost 10; bases outside the gene matches: 13. CDR3 size: 14 residues. The germline CDR1 and CDR2 sequences are MNHEY and SMNVEV (reference sequence). The CDR3 DNA follows: TGTGCCAGCAATGTGAACAGGGGTTGGGGGGAGCAGTTCTTC. It specifies CASNVNRGWGEQFF.

This chain joins TRBV4-1 and TRBJ1-1; D gene ambiguous. CDR1 and CDR2 from the germline V gene are MGHRA and YSYEKL. The CDR3 spans 14 residues. V lost 1 base to trimming and J lost 7 bases, with 13 bases between them. For the CDR3, the DNA is TGCGCCAGCAGCCAAGCCGTCGTAACTCTTGAAGCTTTCTTT. This encodes CASSQAVVTLEAFF.

The V call is TRBV27, the J call TRBJ1-6; perhaps TRBD1 as D (5 bases). V shed 8 bases and J shed 4 bases, with 12 bases lying between them. From germline, CDR1 is MNHEY and CDR2 SMNVEV (reference sequence). CDR3 length: 14 residues. CDR3 nucleotides: TGTGCCAGCTCCAGTGGGGGATATAATTCACCCCTCCACTTT. This encodes CASSSGGYNSPLHF.

The chain employs TRBV10-3 and TRBJ1-4; D gene uncertain. CDR3 size: 14 residues. Germline V lookup: CDR1 ENHRY, CDR2 SYGVKD. V gave up 3 bases and J gave up 5 bases, with 10 bases separating them. CDR3 sequence reads: CAISENSDNEKLFF. CDR3 DNA sequence: TGTGCCATCAGTGAAAACAGTGACAATGAAAAACTGTTTTTT.

Notes on this clone: Other DNA sequences in this specimen translate into the identical CDR3. The chain combines TRBV6-6 with TRBJ1-2, with D possibly matching TRBD1 (5 bases). The germline V and J ends were trimmed by 2 bases and 2 bases, with 9 bases remaining between them. In germline, CDR1 is MNHNY, CDR2 SVGAGI (reference sequence). This CDR3 contains 14 residues. CDR3 nucleotides: TGTGCCAGCAGTTACGGGGGTGCCAACTATGGCTACACCTTC. Residues: CASSYGGANYGYTF.

As to this clone: Other DNA variants within this sample encode the same CDR3. J is TRBJ1-5 and V is TRBV29-1; 10 bases are a match to TRBD1. Unmatched junction bases numbered 7, after V lost 7 bases and J lost 7 bases. The CDR3 is made up of 13 amino acids. The germline V gene encodes CDR1 SQVTM and CDR2 ANQGSEA. CDR3 amino acids: CSASGTGDQPQHF. For the CDR3, the DNA is TGCAGCGCCTCCGGGACAGGGGACCAGCCCCAGCATTTT.

The V and J genes are TRBV25-1 and TRBJ2-3; the D is unclear. CDR1 and CDR2 (germline): MGHDK, SYGVNS. The CDR3 contains 11 residues. The V gene lost 6 bases and the J gene lost 11 bases, with 12 bases spanning the gap. As DNA, the CDR3 is TGTGCCAGCAGCAAGGAGCAGGTGCAGTATTTT. Encoded protein: CASSKEQVQYF.